This passage covers 30 T cell receptor beta chains from one sample sequenced in a study of blood T cell repertoires in COVID-19 (TCRdb year 2020). Libraries came from the immunoSEQ multiplex PCR assay. In TCRdb, the immuneACCESS table is reduced to in-frame sequences with V and J assigned. These tables do not hold every clone; where another copy was compared, an unresolved V gene accounts for under half, and the others remain unexplained. The sample records under 150,000 clones, around four fifths of which are singletons. The top ten clonotypes cover roughly 25% of the sample. Sequencing was carried out using peripheral blood. The receptors were gathered from a human donor in a cohort sampled during active COVID-19.

This clone was recorded a few times. V is TRBV5-1 and J is TRBJ2-1; possibly TRBD2 for D (5 bases). Germline values: CDR1 SGHRS, CDR2 YFSETQ. The V and J ends lost 3 bases and 10 bases respectively, with 8 bases between them. This CDR3 is built from 11 residues. The CDR3 loop is CASSSAVEQFF. CDR3 coding DNA: TGCGCCAGCAGCTCAGCGGTGGAGCAGTTCTTC.

The chain couples TRBV6-6 to TRBJ1-1; 7 nucleotides line up with TRBD1. The CDR3 runs 15 residues. V dropped 4 bases and J dropped 1; count of bases not matched to a gene: 6. Germline CDR1 MNHNY, CDR2 SVGAGI (reference sequence). The CDR3 DNA follows: TGTGCCAGCAGTTTAGACAGGGTGGGGAACACTGAAGCTTTCTTT. Its translation is CASSLDRVGNTEAFF.

This clone was observed once. This chain uses TRBV14 with TRBJ1-2, with 9 nucleotides matching TRBD1. CDR1 and CDR2 (germline): SGHDN, FVKESK. This CDR3 has 16 residues. V shed 2 bases, J shed 2 bases, and the junction held 6 bases outside the gene matches. CDR3 protein: CASSQRSGTGNYGYTF. For the CDR3, the DNA is TGTGCCAGCAGCCAACGCTCCGGGACAGGGAACTATGGCTACACCTTC. Looking up the rest from reference TRBV14 and TRBJ1-2 gives the full variable domain: EAGVTQFPSHSVIEKGQTVTLRCDPISGHDNLYWYRRVMGKEIKFLLHFVKESKQDESGMPNNRFLAERTGGTYSTLKVQPAELEDSGVYFCASSQRSGTGNYGYTFGSGTRLTVV.

The J gene is TRBJ1-2, the V gene TRBV6-2 or TRBV6-3, with D possibly TRBD1 on 5 matching bases. V shed 2 bases and J shed 4 bases, with 11 bases lying between them. CDR3 length: 14 residues. Germline V lookup: CDR1 MNHEY, CDR2 SVGEGT. Here the CDR3 reads CASSYGGVPYGYTF. In DNA form, the CDR3 reads TGTGCCAGCAGTTACGGAGGGGTGCCCTATGGCTACACCTTC.

The V gene is TRBV19, the J gene TRBJ1-3; D uncertain. This CDR3 comprises 14 residues. The V gene's germline CDR1 is LNHDA and CDR2 SQIVND (reference sequence). V was trimmed by 1 base and J by 2 bases, leaving 6 bases between them. CDR3 bases: TGTGCCAGTAGTATAGCGGGGACTGGAAACACCATATATTTT. Translating gives CASSIAGTGNTIYF.

V gene TRBV15 combines with J gene TRBJ1-2, with no clear D. The CDR3 sequence is 12 residues long. Trimming took 1 base from V and 6 from J, leaving 6 bases between them. Germline V gene sequence: CDR1 LNHNV, CDR2 YYDKDF (reference sequence). The CDR3 nucleotides read TGTGCCACCAGCAGAGTAGGAGATGGCTACACCTTC. Translated: CATSRVGDGYTF. The whole variable domain, remainder taken from reference TRBV15 and TRBJ1-2, is DAMVIQNPRYQVTQFGKPVTLSCSQTLNHNVMYWYQQKSSQAPKLLFHYYDKDFNNEADTPDNFQSRRPNTSFCFLDIRSPGLGDTAMYLCATSRVGDGYTFGSGTRLTVV.

This clone appeared a single time. The CDR3 sequence: CASSFPLLTSGNTDTQYF. The CDR3 nucleotides are TGTGCCAGCAGTTTCCCGTTGCTGACTAGCGGGAACACAGATACGCAGTATTTT. This chain uses TRBV28 with TRBJ2-3; TRBD2 matches 11 bases. The CDR3 runs 18 residues. The germline V gene encodes CDR1 MDHEN and CDR2 SYDVKM. Losses at the gene ends were 3 bases for V and 2 bases for J; bases not matched to a gene: 10.

The chain carries TRBV11-3 and TRBJ2-1; TRBD1 matches at 9 bases. Trimming at V came to 1 base and at J to 2 bases, leaving 0 bases not matched to a gene. In germline, CDR1 is SGHNT, CDR2 YENEEA. The CDR3 covers 15 residues. In DNA, the CDR3 is TGTGCCAGCAGCTTAGGGGACAGGGCCTACAATGAGCAGTTCTTC. Protein sequence: CASSLGDRAYNEQFF.

This rearrangement joins TRBV5-1 to TRBJ2-3, with TRBD1 matching over 7 bases. The ends lost 0 bases at V and 2 bases at J; junction bases unmatched: 6. This CDR3 spans 16 amino acids. In germline, CDR1 is SGHRS, CDR2 YFSETQ. DNA of the CDR3: TGCGCCAGCAGCTTGGAGGACAGGCTTTCCACAGATACGCAGTATTTT. Protein sequence: CASSLEDRLSTDTQYF.

The gene calls are TRBV18 and TRBJ2-5; weak D call: TRBD1 (5 bases). V lost 2 bases, J lost 5 bases, and 12 bases lay in between. This CDR3 spans 14 amino acids. The germline V gene has CDR1 KGHSH and CDR2 LQKENI. The CDR3 sequence is CASSPGAERETQYF. Here the CDR3 DNA reads TGTGCCAGCTCACCAGGGGCTGAGCGTGAGACCCAGTACTTC.

This clone was seen more than once but under ten times. The genes are TRBV7-9 and TRBJ1-1; 7 bases are a match to TRBD1. Trimming removed 2 bases from V and 4 bases from J; junction bases left unmatched: 10. Germline V gene lookup returns CDR1 SEHNR and CDR2 FQNEAQ (reference sequence). This CDR3 has 16 residues. The CDR3 bases are TGTGCCAGCAGCTTAATACAGGGGTCCGTCGGCACTGAAGCTTTCTTT. Translated: CASSLIQGSVGTEAFF.

V is TRBV6-2 or TRBV6-3 and J is TRBJ2-2; 10 nucleotides line up with TRBD1. With V trimmed by 0 bases and J by 7 bases, 8 bases remained unmatched. Looked up from germline, CDR1 is MNHEY and CDR2 is SVGEGT. The CDR3 is 17 residues long. The CDR3 sequence: CASSYSGPGQGFGELFF. CDR3 coding DNA: TGTGCCAGCAGTTACTCCGGACCGGGACAGGGGTTCGGGGAGCTGTTTTTT.

In nucleotides, the CDR3 is TGTGCCTTAACCGGGACAGGGCCCAACGAGCAGTACTTC. It codes for CALTGTGPNEQYF. The rearrangement joins TRBV30 to TRBJ2-7; TRBD1 matches at 9 bases. V gave up 7 bases and J gave up 5 bases; unmatched junction bases: 9. There are 13 residues in the CDR3. Germline V gene lookup returns CDR1 GTSNPN and CDR2 SVGIG (reference sequence). Looking up the rest from reference TRBV30 and TRBJ2-7 gives the full variable domain: SQTIHQWPATLVQPVGSPLSLECTVEGTSNPNLYWYRQAAGRGLQLLFYSVGIGQISSEVPQNLSASRPQDRQFILSSKKLLLSDSGFYLCALTGTGPNEQYFGPGTRLTVT.

V is TRBV6-7 and J is TRBJ1-6, with no clear D. TRBV6-7 is recorded as an ORF, its role being uncertain. V lost 5 bases and J 10 bases, leaving 12 bases between the germline ends. CDR3 size: 13 residues. The CDR3: CASSLLEWSPLHF. The CDR3 DNA reads as TGTGCCAGCAGTCTCCTAGAGTGGTCACCCCTCCACTTT.

The chain is built from TRBV9 and TRBJ2-3; 8 bases agree with TRBD2. In germline, CDR1 is SGDLS, CDR2 YYNGEE. The CDR3 spans 14 residues. Unmatched junction bases numbered 7, after V lost 7 bases and J lost 3 bases. The CDR3 is CASSGLAFTDTQYF. Written as DNA, the CDR3 is TGTGCCAGCTCCGGACTAGCCTTTACAGATACGCAGTATTTT. Looking up the rest from reference TRBV9 and TRBJ2-3 gives the full variable domain: DSGVTQTPKHLITATGQRVTLRCSPRSGDLSVYWYQQSLDQGLQFLIQYYNGEERAKGNILERFSAQQFPDLHSELNLSSLELGDSALYFCASSGLAFTDTQYFGPGTRLTVL.

The CDR3 region is CASSEAGGKNEKLFF. The DNA for the CDR3 is TGTGCCAGCAGTGAAGCAGGGGGAAAGAATGAAAAACTGTTTTTT. The genes are TRBV2 and TRBJ1-4; perhaps TRBD1 as D (6 bases). Deletions cut 0 bases from V and 5 bases from J, with 10 bases between. This CDR3 spans 15 amino acids. The germline CDR1 and CDR2 sequences are SNHLY and FYNNEI.

This sequence joins TRBV28 and TRBJ1-1; D unresolved. The CDR3 is made up of 14 amino acids. V lost 2 bases and J 5 bases, leaving 12 bases between the germline ends. CDR1 and CDR2 from the germline V gene are MDHEN and SYDVKM. CDR3: CASSLRGVETEAFF. The CDR3 coding sequence is TGTGCCAGCAGTTTACGGGGAGTTGAGACTGAAGCTTTCTTT.

The CDR3 loop reads CASSYDRGVDEQYF. Written as DNA, the CDR3 is TGTGCCAGCAGTTACGATCGGGGAGTCGACGAGCAGTACTTC. J is TRBJ2-7 and V is TRBV6-5; D perhaps matches TRBD2 (5 bases). Germline V gene sequence: CDR1 MNHEY, CDR2 SVGAGI. The V end was cut by 2 bases, the J end by 5 bases, with 13 bases between. This CDR3 comprises 14 residues.

This clone occurred a few times. The chain uses TRBV7-2 and TRBJ2-1; TRBD1 might be the D (6 bases). The CDR3 has 15 residues. Deletions cut 5 bases from V and 4 bases from J, with 15 bases between. Germline CDR1 and CDR2: SGHTA and FQGNSA. The CDR3 bases are TGTGCCAGCAGCGCCCAGAGGACAGTATACAATGAGCAGTTCTTC. This gives the protein CASSAQRTVYNEQFF. Together with reference TRBV7-2 and TRBJ2-1, the CDR3 gives the full variable domain: GAGVSQSPSNKVTEKGKDVELRCDPISGHTALYWYRQSLGQGLEFLIYFQGNSAPDKSGLPSDRFSAERTGGSVSTLTIQRTQQEDSAVYLCASSAQRTVYNEQFFGPGTRLTVL.

The chain employs TRBV7-2 and TRBJ1-1; no clear D. The CDR3 has 16 amino acids. Germline V CDR1 and CDR2: SGHTA, FQGNSA. Between the trimmed V and J ends, which lost 2 bases and 0 bases, there was a span of 13 bases. The CDR3 DNA reads TGTGCCAGCAGCTTACACGCCAGGTCCATGAACACTGAAGCTTTCTTT. Protein sequence: CASSLHARSMNTEAFF.

This chain joins TRBV10-1 and TRBJ2-5; 10 bases line up with TRBD2. J gave up 3 bases and V 2 bases, and 24 bases lay outside the gene matches. Germline-derived CDR1 and CDR2 are WNHNN and SYGVQD (reference sequence). The CDR3 sequence is 22 residues long. The CDR3 spells CASSEQGELAGDDCLRKETQYF. Written as DNA, the CDR3 is TGCGCCAGCAGTGAGCAGGGTGAGCTAGCGGGGGACGATTGCCTTCGAAAAGAGACCCAGTACTTC.

V usage is TRBV5-1 and J usage is TRBJ1-1, with a tentative D call TRBD1 (6 bases). Trimming removed 1 base at V and 1 base at J, with 14 bases between. This CDR3 is built from 16 residues. Germline CDR1 reads SGHRS; CDR2 reads YFSETQ. The CDR3 DNA follows: TGCGCCAGCAGCTTGTCGGCTACACAGGGGAACACTGAAGCTTTCTTT. This translates into CASSLSATQGNTEAFF.

The V gene is TRBV9, the J gene TRBJ1-1; D ambiguous. CDR1 SGDLS and CDR2 YYNGEE come from the germline V gene. Trimming left V 3 bases short and J 1 base short, with 16 bases between. The CDR3 contains 16 residues. The CDR3: CASSARPPTGNTEAFF. The CDR3 nucleotides are TGTGCCAGCAGCGCCCGCCCCCCGACGGGGAACACTGAAGCTTTCTTT.

The chain has TRBV29-1 and TRBJ2-3, with D possibly TRBD1 on 6 matching bases. CDR1 SQVTM and CDR2 ANQGSEA come from the germline V gene. Trimming shortened V by 3 bases and J by 2 bases, and 12 bases separated the two germline ends. The CDR3 has 14 residues. CDR3 nucleotide sequence: TGCAGCGTTGAGGGGGCAGGACTCACAGATACGCAGTATTTT. Its translation: CSVEGAGLTDTQYF.

The genes are TRBV6-5 and TRBJ1-3, with D tentatively TRBD1 (5 bases). Germline CDR1 and CDR2: MNHEY and SVGAGI. With 6 bases removed from V and 0 bases from J, the gap between germline ends came to 12 bases. The CDR3 sequence is 15 residues long. CDR3 in DNA: TGTGCCAGCAGCCCACAGGTGCCCTCTGGAAACACCATATATTTT. Residues: CASSPQVPSGNTIYF.

The chain employs TRBV19 and TRBJ1-6; D uncertain. The CDR3 loop spans 13 amino acids. V was trimmed by 0 bases and J by 16 bases, leaving 13 bases between them. From germline, CDR1 is LNHDA and CDR2 SQIVND (reference sequence). CDR3 protein: CASSIERPGILHF. CDR3 DNA sequence: TGTGCCAGTAGTATAGAAAGACCGGGTATTCTCCACTTT.

The V gene is TRBV28, the J gene TRBJ2-7, with 7 bases matching TRBD1. Trimming removed 6 bases from V and 3 bases from J; junction bases left unmatched: 8. Germline V lookup: CDR1 MDHEN, CDR2 SYDVKM. The CDR3 has 14 residues. The CDR3 coding sequence is TGTGCCAGCAGCAATCCGGGACAGCACTACGAGCAGTACTTC. This translates into CASSNPGQHYEQYF.

The V call is TRBV5-4, the J call TRBJ2-3; TRBD1 matches 8 bases. The germline V gene encodes CDR1 SGHNT and CDR2 YYREEE (reference sequence). The V gene end was trimmed by 4 bases and the J gene end by 2 bases; junction bases not matched to a gene: 6. The CDR3 consists of 15 residues. In DNA, the CDR3 is TGTGCCAGCAGCCCCCGGGACAGGCACACAGATACGCAGTATTTT. This sequence encodes CASSPRDRHTDTQYF.

The V and J genes are TRBV5-4 and TRBJ2-1, with 10 bases fitting TRBD1. CDR3 length equals 18 residues. Germline assignment: CDR1 SGHNT and CDR2 YYREEE (reference sequence). In DNA form, the CDR3 reads TGTGAAGTGAGTATGATGGCCGGGACAGGGGATTCCTACAATGAGCAGTTCTTC. This gives the protein CEVSMMAGTGDSYNEQFF. The full variable domain, its missing parts supplied by reference TRBV5-4 and TRBJ2-1, is ETGVTQSPTHLIKTRGQQVTLRCSSQSGHNTVSWYQQALGQGPQFIFQYYREEENGRGNFPPRFSGLQFPNYSSELNVNALELDDSALYLCEVSMMAGTGDSYNEQFFGPGTRLTVL.

The chain employs TRBV28 and TRBJ1-2, with 8 positions matching TRBD1. The CDR3 has 16 residues. From germline, CDR1 is MDHEN and CDR2 SYDVKM. The V segment lost 4 bases and the J segment 7 bases; nucleotides outside the gene matches: 14. CDR3 amino acids: CASSSRWGGTGFGYTF. In DNA, the CDR3 is TGTGCCAGCAGTTCCCGCTGGGGTGGGACAGGTTTTGGCTACACCTTC.